This entry describes one TCR beta chain. Its antigen is not known. A 6-nucleotide sample barcode was carried by the UMIs, which template switching added. TCRdb re-called the 5' RACE reads and gives one entry per CDR3 protein, without DNA. Reported are about 450,000 distinct CDR3 sequences; the ten largest clones contain approximately 2.4%. The CDR3 consists of 16 residues. The V gene's germline CDR1 is SEHNR and CDR2 FQNEAQ (reference sequence). The sample originates from a study of monozygotic twins with inflammatory bowel disease. General study points: It was in IBD patients that TCRbeta diversity (inverse Simpson) was lower than in healthy co-twins. Limited power may explain why concordant and discordant twins showed no difference in repertoire similarity. No separation of different T cell subtypes was possible.

This TCR was recovered from a human donor with ulcerative colitis or Crohn's disease, or a healthy co-twin of an affected twin (not recorded which). The V call is TRBV7-9, the J call TRBJ2-5; the TCRdb call, TRBD2, lacks DNA for checking. Sequenced input: blood. CDR3 amino acids: CASSPILAGAQETQYF.